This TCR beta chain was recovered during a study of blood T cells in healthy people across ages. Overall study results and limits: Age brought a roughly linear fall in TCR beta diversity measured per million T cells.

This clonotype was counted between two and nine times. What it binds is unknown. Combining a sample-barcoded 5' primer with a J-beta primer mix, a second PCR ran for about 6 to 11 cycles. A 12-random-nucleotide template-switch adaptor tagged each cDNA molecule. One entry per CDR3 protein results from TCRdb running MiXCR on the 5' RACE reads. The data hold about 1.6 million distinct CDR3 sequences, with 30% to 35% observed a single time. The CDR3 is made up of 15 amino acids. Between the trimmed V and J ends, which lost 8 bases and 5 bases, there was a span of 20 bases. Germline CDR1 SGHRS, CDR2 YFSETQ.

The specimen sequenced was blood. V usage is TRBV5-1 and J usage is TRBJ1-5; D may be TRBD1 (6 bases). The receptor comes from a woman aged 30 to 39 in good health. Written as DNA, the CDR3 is TGCGCCAGGGGGTCAGTAGGGACAATATATCAGCCCCAGCATTTT. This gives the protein CARGSVGTIYQPQHF.